The T cell receptor (beta chain) under discussion was sequenced for a study of T cell responses to AZD1222 COVID-19 vaccine. Notes on the study in general: Repertoires were obtained solely post-peak T cell response. A rise in Spike-specific TCR breadth and depth followed two AZD1222 doses.

Details on this clone: The antigen is undetermined.

Measured with immunoSEQ multiplex PCR; TCRdb has only the in-frame clones, and not every one. This sample has 240,000 or so clones; 80% to 95% occur once, and the top ten carry 0.55%. Germline-derived CDR1 and CDR2 are SQVTM and ANQGSEA. The CDR3 totals 11 residues. Trimming removed 4 bases from V and 7 bases from J, with 10 bases in between. The chain carries TRBV29-1 and TRBJ1-1; D gene ambiguous. The TCR originated in an adult in good health. This specimen consisted of peripheral blood, obtained on day 0 of AZD1222 vaccination. This chain's CDR3 is CSVVGRLEAFF. DNA for the CDR3: TGCAGCGTTGTCGGGCGCCTTGAAGCTTTCTTT. The whole variable domain, filled in from reference TRBV29-1 and TRBJ1-1, reads SAVISQKPSRDICQRGTSLTIQCQVDSQVTMMFWYRQQPGQSLTLIATANQGSEATYESGFVIDKFPISRPNLTFSTLTVSNMSPEDSSIYLCSVVGRLEAFFGQGTRLTVV.